A single T cell receptor (beta chain) is shown here with its context. Germline V gene data show CDR1 as KGHSH and CDR2 as LQKENI. V lost 2 bases and J lost 4, with 9 bases in between. This CDR3 region has 15 residues. Study processing details: Counts of nucleated cells, estimated from reference gene primer amplification, were obtained. Method: immunoSEQ multiplex PCR; TCRdb's copy keeps in-frame clones and lacks some. Clone size and V and J calls were adopted from that table, with D and trimming inferred from the DNA. The table shows around 260,000 clones, with approximately 82% occurring only once. The entry originates in a study of blood T cell repertoires in COVID-19. Whole-study context: Samples taken during acute and convalescent COVID-19 were collected in the United States, Italy and Spain. Nucleic acid was either cDNA or gDNA, and it came from T cells, B-cell-depleted T cells, or PBMCs.

What was sequenced was peripheral blood. The source is a man aged 55 to 70 who had recovered from COVID-19. The J gene is TRBJ2-6, the V gene TRBV18, with D maybe TRBD2 (6 bases). The DNA of the CDR3 is TGTGCCAGCTCACCAGGAGGGAACGGGGCCAACGTCCTGACTTTC. It translates to CASSPGGNGANVLTF.